A single T cell receptor (beta chain) is shown here with its context. The target antigen is unknown. The data belong to a study of shared clonotypes between healthy human individuals. Regarding the study as a whole: Compared with memory subsets, naive subsets generally had larger estimated richness. At large depth, rarefaction still showed sorted-subset sequencing to be incomplete.

Naivety among CD8 cells was defined by CD45RO negativity and positive CCR7 selection, thereby excluding terminally differentiated effector memory CD45RA+ cells. There are 14 residues in the CDR3. Germline CDR1 GTSNPN, CDR2 SVGIG (reference sequence). Deletions cut 3 bases from V and 0 bases from J, with 12 bases between. TCRdb's copy holds only in-frame clones and misses some; the assay was immunoSEQ multiplex PCR. The table includes millions of clones, about 95% detected once. Sequenced: naive CD8+ T cells sorted from blood. The TCR sequence derives from a man between 18 and 29 years old in good health. The chain has TRBV30 and TRBJ2-7; possible D gene TRBD2, 5 bases. Here the CDR3 DNA reads TGTGCCTGGAGGTTAGCCGGGATCTCCTACGAGCAGTACTTC. This sequence encodes CAWRLAGISYEQYF.